The 4 T cell receptor beta chains in this list originate from one sample, sequenced in a study of T-cell reconstitution after alpha-beta-depleted transplantation in children. As it was prepared, the TCRbeta library received unique molecular identifiers. TCRdb ran MiXCR on the PCR reads and lists one entry per CDR3 protein. The profile shows about 980,000 distinct CDR3 sequences, 25% to 35% of them singletons. This sample comprised PBMCs, mostly from graft donor cells, obtained 360 days after TCRalphabeta/CD19-depleted stem cell transplant. These TCRs come from a boy younger than two who had a stem cell transplant for SCID, so the T cells may come from the graft donor.

This rearrangement joins TRBV29-1 to TRBJ2-5; D tentatively fits TRBD1 or TRBD2 (5 bases each). V lost 6 bases and J 2 bases, leaving 16 bases between the germline ends. CDR1 and CDR2 (germline): SQVTM, ANQGSEA. The CDR3 contains 14 residues. CDR3 in amino acids: CSVDGGMGQETQYF. In DNA, the CDR3 is TGCAGCGTCGATGGGGGTATGGGGCAAGAGACCCAGTACTTC.

The genes are TRBV20-1 and TRBJ2-7; 12 bases align to TRBD2. CDR1 is DFQATT, CDR2 SNEGSKA, per germline (reference sequence). The J segment lost 2 bases and the V segment lost 1 base, leaving 12 bases of the junction unmatched. This CDR3 has 18 amino acids. The CDR3 DNA sequence: TGCAGTGCTAGAGTCCGGACTAGCGGGGCCCTCTCCGCCTACGAGCAGTACTTC. Amino acids: CSARVRTSGALSAYEQYF.

V and J are TRBV15 and TRBJ2-2; D remains unclear. The CDR3 spans 14 residues. Germline V gene sequence: CDR1 LNHNV, CDR2 YYDKDF (reference sequence). The ends were cut back, 1 base at V and 6 bases at J, with 9 bases in the middle. CDR3 nucleotides: TGTGCCACCAGCAGAGTAAAGACTTCCGGGGAGCTGTTTTTT. It is translated as CATSRVKTSGELFF. Together with reference TRBV15 and TRBJ2-2, the CDR3 gives the full variable domain: DAMVIQNPRYQVTQFGKPVTLSCSQTLNHNVMYWYQQKSSQAPKLLFHYYDKDFNNEADTPDNFQSRRPNTSFCFLDIRSPGLGDTAMYLCATSRVKTSGELFFGEGSRLTVL.

This clonotype has a handful of counts. The rearrangement uses TRBV18 and TRBJ1-5; D is ambiguous. The CDR3 covers 14 residues. The V and J ends lost 2 bases and 3 bases respectively, with 8 bases between them. Per the germline V gene, CDR1 is KGHSH and CDR2 is LQKENI. CDR3 DNA sequence: TGTGCCAGCTCACCAGGGCCTTTCAATCAGCCCCAGCATTTT. Amino acids: CASSPGPFNQPQHF.